The 24 T cell receptor beta chains below were found in one sample sequenced in a study of beta chain features in type 1 diabetes. Study-level findings and limits: Shorter TCRB CDR3s, moderately but significantly so, were found in Type 1 diabetes patients in all four CD4+ subsets.

The whole isolated RNA underwent reverse transcription, so sequencing captured expressed TCRB transcripts. Sequencing was performed with immunoSEQ multiplex PCR; in TCRdb, only in-frame clones are kept and a portion is missing. The table has about 660,000 clones, around 15% seen once; the top ten hold nearly 0.04%. Their antigens remain unidentified. Sequencing was done on a sample of naive CD4+ T cells from blood. These receptors were obtained from a man aged 18 to 35 with type 1 diabetes.

This clone came up a few times. The rearrangement joins TRBV10-3 to TRBJ2-3; possible D gene TRBD2, 5 bases. This CDR3 is built from 13 residues. Germline-derived CDR1 and CDR2 are ENHRY and SYGVKD. V shed 8 bases and J shed 1 base, with 10 bases lying between them. DNA for the CDR3: TGTGCCATCTATAGCGACGGCACAGATACGCAGTATTTT. Translated, it gives CAIYSDGTDTQYF.

This clone has a handful of counts. The chain has TRBV7-8 and TRBJ2-3, with D perhaps matching TRBD2 (7 bases). This CDR3 spans 16 amino acids. Between the trimmed V and J ends, which lost 6 bases and 2 bases, there was a span of 18 bases. Germline V gene sequence: CDR1 SGHVS, CDR2 FQNEAQ. The CDR3: CASRLAGANPTDTQYF. The CDR3 DNA reads TGTGCCAGCAGATTGGCGGGGGCCAACCCCACAGATACGCAGTATTTT.

V is TRBV5-1 and J is TRBJ2-7; perhaps TRBD1 as D (6 bases). With 4 bases removed from V and 0 bases from J, the gap between germline ends came to 17 bases. The CDR3 has 16 amino acids. CDR1 and CDR2 (germline): SGHRS, YFSETQ. This chain's CDR3 is CASSPLGQPSSYEQYF. The CDR3 region has the DNA TGCGCCAGCAGCCCCCTAGGACAGCCAAGCTCCTACGAGCAGTACTTC.

The rearrangement joins TRBV29-1 to TRBJ1-1; tentatively, D is TRBD1 (5 bases). Trimming removed 6 bases from V and 0 bases from J, with 14 bases in between. The germline V gene encodes CDR1 SQVTM and CDR2 ANQGSEA. The CDR3 is 14 amino acids. The CDR3, as DNA: TGCAGCGTCCCGGGCTTGGGGGTGAACACTGAAGCTTTCTTT. This encodes CSVPGLGVNTEAFF. The full variable domain, completed using reference TRBV29-1 and TRBJ1-1, is SAVISQKPSRDICQRGTSLTIQCQVDSQVTMMFWYRQQPGQSLTLIATANQGSEATYESGFVIDKFPISRPNLTFSTLTVSNMSPEDSSIYLCSVPGLGVNTEAFFGQGTRLTVV.

This clone has a handful of counts. The genes are TRBV9 and TRBJ1-6; no clear D gene. This CDR3 contains 15 residues. The germline V and J ends were trimmed by 0 bases and 5 bases, with 9 bases remaining between them. Germline V lookup: CDR1 SGDLS, CDR2 YYNGEE. CDR3: CASSVGDAHNSPLHF. The CDR3 bases are TGTGCCAGCAGCGTAGGAGACGCTCATAATTCACCCCTCCACTTT.

There are a few counts of this clone. At one boundary the junction diverges from the germline segment, which might be a read error. The J gene is TRBJ1-3, the V gene TRBV7-2, with TRBD1 identical over 7 bases. Germline-derived CDR1 and CDR2 are SGHTA and FQGNSA. The CDR3 spans 13 residues. CDR3 sequence: CASSSLWDSLRSF. For the CDR3, the DNA is TGTGCCAGCAGCTCACTATGGGACAGCCTTCGCTCGTTT.

V is TRBV10-2 and J is TRBJ1-5; possible D gene TRBD1, 6 bases. This CDR3 has 13 residues. Germline V gene lookup returns CDR1 WSHSY and CDR2 SAAADI. V shed 8 bases and J shed 3 bases, with 11 bases lying between them. This chain's CDR3 is CASGQPLNQPQHF. For the CDR3, the DNA is TGCGCCAGCGGACAGCCCCTCAATCAGCCCCAGCATTTT.

J is TRBJ2-1 and V is TRBV7-6, with no clear D. V was clipped by 1 base and J by 6 bases, with 7 bases between them. Germline V lookup: CDR1 SGHVS, CDR2 FNYEAQ. The CDR3 runs 13 residues. For the CDR3, the DNA is TGTGCCAGCAGCTTAGGCAACCCCAATGAGCAGTTCTTC. Residues: CASSLGNPNEQFF. Variable domain in full (rest from reference TRBV7-6 and TRBJ2-1): GAGVSQSPRYKVTKRGQDVALRCDPISGHVSLYWYRQALGQGPEFLTYFNYEAQQDKSGLPNDRFSAERPEGSISTLTIQRTEQRDSAMYRCASSLGNPNEQFFGPGTRLTVL.

The chain is built from TRBV21-1 and TRBJ2-5; TRBD2 reflects the table's D call only, with no check against the DNA. TRBV21-1 represents a pseudogene. This CDR3 comprises 17 residues. This CDR3 reads CASSLPVDYGDQETQYF. The CDR3 DNA is TGTGCCAGCAGCCTCCCGGTGGACTACGGGGATCAAGAGACCCAGTACTTC.

This chain's CDR3 is CASSLQGRYEQYF. CDR3 DNA: TGTGCCAGCAGCTTGCAGGGGAGGTACGAGCAGTACTTC. The chain combines TRBV5-6 with TRBJ2-7; D could derive from TRBD1 or TRBD2 (6 bases each). The CDR3 contains 13 residues. Germline V gives CDR1 SGHDT, CDR2 YYEEEE. Trimming took 1 base from V and 4 from J, leaving 9 bases between them.

The chain combines TRBV5-6 with TRBJ1-2, with D unresolved. Germline assignment: CDR1 SGHDT and CDR2 YYEEEE. CDR3 length equals 12 residues. V was trimmed by 7 bases and J by 4 bases, leaving 11 bases between them. The chain's CDR3 is CASQQSLYGYTF. CDR3 sequence (DNA): TGTGCCAGCCAACAGTCCCTCTATGGCTACACCTTC.

The table lists this clone with a few counts. The CDR3 sequence is CASSLSAREPQHF. CDR3 nucleotide sequence: TGTGCCAGCAGTTTATCTGCCCGTGAGCCCCAGCATTTT. The V gene is TRBV28, the J gene TRBJ1-5; D ambiguous. The CDR3 runs to 13 residues. The V end was cut by 1 base, the J end by 8 bases, with 9 bases between. Germline V gene data show CDR1 as MDHEN and CDR2 as SYDVKM.

This clone turned up a few times. The chain uses TRBV28 and TRBJ1-4; tentative D call: TRBD1 (5 bases). Looked up from germline, CDR1 is MDHEN and CDR2 is SYDVKM. There are 15 residues in the CDR3. V was pared by 6 bases and J by 10 bases, with 21 bases between. The CDR3 loop reads CASSFPGTAEGKLFF. The DNA for the CDR3 is TGTGCCAGCAGCTTCCCCGGGACCGCGGAGGGAAAACTGTTTTTT. Together with reference TRBV28 and TRBJ1-4, the CDR3 gives the full variable domain: DVKVTQSSRYLVKRTGEKVFLECVQDMDHENMFWYRQDPGLGLRLIYFSYDVKMKEKGDIPEGYSVSREKKERFSLILESASTNQTSMYLCASSFPGTAEGKLFFGSGTQLSVL.

In its sample, this clone was seen a few times. The CDR3 DNA is TGCGCCAGCAGCCTCCTCACGTTCGCGAACACCGGGGAGCTGTTTTTT. Protein product: CASSLLTFANTGELFF. This chain uses TRBV4-1 with TRBJ2-2; D not certain. This CDR3 spans 16 amino acids. The V end was cut by 4 bases, the J end by 0 bases, with 12 bases between. Germline CDR1 MGHRA, CDR2 YSYEKL.

This clone was seen more than once but under ten times. J is TRBJ2-4 and V is TRBV27; perhaps TRBD1 as D (8 bases). The CDR3 contains 16 residues. Trimming cost V 4 bases and J 3 bases, with 16 bases left between them. Germline CDR1 reads MNHEY; CDR2 reads SMNVEV (reference sequence). Here the CDR3 reads CASSWVYRGGKNIQYF. The CDR3 DNA reads as TGTGCCAGCAGTTGGGTTTACAGGGGGGGCAAAAACATTCAGTACTTC.

This clone was picked up a small number of times. The gene calls are TRBV4-1 and TRBJ1-1, with D possibly TRBD1 on 5 matching bases. This CDR3 contains 14 residues. Germline V gene sequence: CDR1 MGHRA, CDR2 YSYEKL. V gave up 0 bases and J gave up 10 bases, with 15 bases separating them. The CDR3 region has the DNA TGCGCCAGCAGCCAAGAGAGGGGCCCCCGAGGAGCTTTCTTT. Protein: CASSQERGPRGAFF.

This chain uses TRBV7-9 with TRBJ1-1; D not resolved. V lost 2 bases and J lost 1, with 8 bases in between. Germline assignment: CDR1 SEHNR and CDR2 FQNEAQ (reference sequence). The CDR3 length is 14 residues. CDR3 sequence: CASSLMDGNTEAFF. Here the CDR3 DNA reads TGTGCCAGCAGCTTAATGGATGGGAACACTGAAGCTTTCTTT. Supplemented by reference TRBV7-9 and TRBJ1-1, the full variable domain reads DTGVSQNPRHKITKRGQNVTFRCDPISEHNRLYWYRQTLGQGPEFLTYFQNEAQLEKSRLLSDRFSAERPKGSFSTLEIQRTEQGDSAMYLCASSLMDGNTEAFFGQGTRLTVV.

This clone was detected only a few times. The chain's CDR3 is CASGLAGVPETQYF. CDR3 DNA sequence: TGTGCTAGTGGTTTGGCCGGGGTTCCAGAGACCCAGTACTTC. This chain connects TRBV12-5 to TRBJ2-5, with D possibly TRBD2 on 5 matching bases. The CDR3 consists of 14 residues. CDR1 and CDR2 (germline): LGHNT, FRNRAP. V shed 1 base and J shed 4 bases, with 10 bases lying between them.

This clone was detected a few times. The chain joins TRBV9 to TRBJ2-5; D gene unclear. V lost 4 bases and J 5 bases, leaving 9 bases between the germline ends. This CDR3 comprises 12 residues. Germline CDR1 SGDLS, CDR2 YYNGEE. DNA for the CDR3: TGTGCCAGCAGCTTGGCGATGGAGACCCAGTACTTC. Amino acids: CASSLAMETQYF.

This chain joins TRBV19 and TRBJ2-7; D may correspond to TRBD1 or TRBD2 (5 bases each). V was pared by 6 bases and J by 3 bases, with 9 bases between. The CDR3 has 12 residues. Per germline, CDR1 LNHDA and CDR2 SQIVND (reference sequence). The CDR3 nucleotides read TGTGCCAGTAGCAGGGACGGCTACGAGCAGTACTTC. Protein: CASSRDGYEQYF.

The rearrangement links TRBV9 to TRBJ1-5; TRBD1 aligns across 8 bases. With V trimmed by 0 bases and J by 7 bases, 6 bases remained unmatched. Germline V CDR1 and CDR2: SGDLS, YYNGEE. The CDR3 is 15 amino acids. The CDR3 coding sequence is TGTGCCAGCAGCGTAGGGACAGGGCCAGGCCAGCCCCAGCATTTT. As protein: CASSVGTGPGQPQHF. The variable domain in full, completed from reference TRBV9 and TRBJ1-5, reads DSGVTQTPKHLITATGQRVTLRCSPRSGDLSVYWYQQSLDQGLQFLIQYYNGEERAKGNILERFSAQQFPDLHSELNLSSLELGDSALYFCASSVGTGPGQPQHFGDGTRLSIL.

This chain's CDR3 is CASSIRGSTEAFF. The CDR3 nucleotides are TGTGCCAGCAGCATTCGGGGTAGCACTGAAGCTTTCTTT. The chain is built from TRBV11-3 and TRBJ1-1; unclear D gene. Germline V gene data show CDR1 as SGHNT and CDR2 as YENEEA. V lost 5 bases and J 4 bases, leaving 11 bases between the germline ends. The CDR3 is 13 residues long.

The chain combines TRBV7-2 with TRBJ2-3; perhaps TRBD2 as D (6 bases). The CDR3 runs 16 residues. With 3 bases removed from V and 5 bases from J, the gap between germline ends came to 18 bases. The germline gives CDR1 SGHTA, CDR2 FQGNSA. The CDR3 DNA is TGTGCCAGCAGCTTCGGACTTCCCGCGGGGATAGATACGCAGTATTTT. Residues: CASSFGLPAGIDTQYF.

In its sample, this clone was seen a few times. The chain has TRBV6-5 and TRBJ2-7, with a tentative D call TRBD2 (6 bases). V lost 0 bases and J lost 6, with 18 bases in between. Germline V gene data show CDR1 as MNHEY and CDR2 as SVGAGI. The CDR3 consists of 16 residues. CDR3 loop: CASSYSILGGAGEQYF. The CDR3 region has the DNA TGTGCCAGCAGTTACTCGATTCTCGGAGGGGCCGGCGAGCAGTACTTC.